Included here is one TCR beta chain sequence, with context. Its antigen specificity is not known. The sample holds no much larger clone one base away, and base qualities are not on file. This sample was taken from a study of beta chain features in type 1 diabetes (dated by TCRdb to 2016 to 2019). Background on the whole study: No differences in mean age, gender distribution, total cell number or subset yield were found between patients and healthy donors. A total of 85 million to 110 million sorted cells were examined across all samples, and RNA yield correlated strongly with the number of cells per subset. In the study, recently diagnosed type 1 diabetes patients and matched healthy donors were compared on the TCRB repertoires of their sorted circulating CD4+ T cell subsets. Regulatory and stem cell-like memory subsets were obtained from only 8 patients and roughly 8 healthy donors, while naive and central memory subsets were obtained from all 30 or so donors. What the study reported, not specific to this receptor: A moderate but significant shortening of TCRB CDR3 length was observed in type 1 diabetes patients in all four CD4+ subsets. At VDJ recombination sites, type 1 diabetes patients had fewer insertions and more deleted nucleotides, which implies abnormalities in thymic rearrangement. Because the HLA sub-analyses included only small numbers of individuals, any influence of HLA type on TCRB rearrangement was left unresolved. Because cDNA was sequenced instead of genomic DNA, highly expressing activated cells could be over-represented, though the groups showed no difference in activation or CD3 levels. Naive, central memory and regulatory TCRB repertoires appeared to be more similar among patients than among healthy donors. PCR might favor shorter templates, but patient and control samples were amplified and corrected together, so any skew would affect both groups equally.

From each donor, a single peripheral blood sample of 95 to 150 mL on average was drawn into heparinised tubes. Using a panel that included CD45RO, CCR7, CD25, CD127, CD95 and CD27, naive, central memory, regulatory and stem cell-like memory CD4+ T cells were sorted on a BD FACSAria II. Every sorted population had a purity above 95%. PBMCs were isolated immediately by Lymphoprep density gradient centrifugation and stained directly without culture. So that batch effects would be minimized, each experiment stained and sorted samples in pairs, pairing one healthy donor with one patient. The High Capacity cDNA Reverse Transcription Kit was used to reverse transcribe all of the isolated RNA, meaning that expressed TCRB transcripts were what got sequenced. Deep immunoSEQ sequencing was applied to naive, central memory and regulatory T cell samples, giving an average of roughly 3.5 million total reads per sample. After sorted cells were lysed in RLT buffer, RNA was extracted with DNase-treated RNeasy Micro or Mini kits, with the choice depending on cell number. To prevent cross-contamination, every cell subset was processed on its own, while patient and healthy donor samples were processed together. The immunoSEQ multiplex PCR was used to amplify TCRB sequences from cDNA, yielding 87-bp fragments that span the CDR3 region. Amplicons were sequenced on the Illumina HiSeq platform. From the authors' description of their analysis: PCR bias was computationally corrected using synthetic template baselines, reads within Hamming distance 2 were collapsed, and singletons that could not be merged were discarded. Reads were aligned against IMGT to assign V, D and J genes, CDR3 length and insertions or deletions at six rearrangement sites. Clonotype counts were normalized to sorted cell number within each subset before computing true diversity and Gini coefficients with the tcR R package. The overlap coefficient, calculated on TCRB nucleotide sequences, was used to measure repertoire sharing. As a proxy for the pre-selection repertoire, out-of-frame TCRB sequences from naive cells were analyzed. In TCRdb, the immuneACCESS table is reduced to in-frame sequences with V and J assigned. These tables do not hold every clone; where another copy was compared, an unresolved V gene accounts for under half, and the others remain unexplained. Clone size and the V and J calls come from that table; the DNA yielded D and trimming. The sample profile shows about 280,000 clones; approximately 15% of them were found once. Roughly 0.015% of the sample comes from the top ten.

Sequencing was performed on naive CD4+ T cells from blood. The intended sense of this specimen's cell subset or site label: true naive CD4+ T cells. This clonotype was sampled from a man younger than 30 with type 1 diabetes.

The DNA sequence is TGCAGCGTGGTGGACAGGGAAAGAGGCTACGAGCAGTACTTC. It specifies CSVVDRERGYEQYF. This sequence uses TRBV29-1 and TRBJ2-7, and 8 junction bases match TRBD1. Trimming leaves V shorter by 6 bases and J shorter by 3 bases, with the junction holding 10 bases beyond the gene matches. Sequences SQVTM (CDR1) and ANQGSEA (CDR2) are obtained from the germline V gene. The CDR3 spans 14 residues, from the cysteine through the phenylalanine. Of all the DNA, just the CDR3 is kept, 42 bases in frame from base 1.